The source of this TCR beta chain is a study of early T cells in non-severe SARS-CoV-2 infection. This clonotype came up a few times. MiXCR, applied by TCRdb to the 5' RACE reads, yields one record per CDR3 protein. The sample contains approximately 63,000 distinct CDR3 sequences, more than 5.5% of which appear only once. With V trimmed by 6 bases and J by 5 bases, 5 bases remained unmatched. This CDR3 spans 13 amino acids. This clonotype originated in an adult who was a healthcare worker with PCR-confirmed SARS-CoV-2 infection or an uninfected control (not recorded which). The chain joins TRBV12-3 or TRBV12-4 to TRBJ2-5; 8 nucleotides agree with TRBD1. Sequencing was performed on whole blood, taken at baseline. CDR3 sequence reads: CASSDRGVETQYF. The DNA for the CDR3 is TGTGCCAGCAGCGACAGGGGTGTTGAGACCCAGTACTTC.